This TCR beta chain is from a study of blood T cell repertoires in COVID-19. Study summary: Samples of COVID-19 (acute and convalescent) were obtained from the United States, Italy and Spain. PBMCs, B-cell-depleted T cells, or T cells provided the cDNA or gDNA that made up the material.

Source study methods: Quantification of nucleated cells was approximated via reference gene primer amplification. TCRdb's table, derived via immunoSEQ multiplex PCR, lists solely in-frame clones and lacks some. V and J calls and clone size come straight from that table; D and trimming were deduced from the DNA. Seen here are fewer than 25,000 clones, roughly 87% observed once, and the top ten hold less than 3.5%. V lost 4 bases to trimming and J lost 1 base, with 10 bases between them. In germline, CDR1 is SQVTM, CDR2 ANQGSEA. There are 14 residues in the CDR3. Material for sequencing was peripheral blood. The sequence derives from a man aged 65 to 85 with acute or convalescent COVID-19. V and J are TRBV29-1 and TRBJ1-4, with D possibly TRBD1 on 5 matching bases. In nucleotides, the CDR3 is TGCAGCGTTGTCCCCGGGGGAACTAATGAAAAACTGTTTTTT. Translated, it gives CSVVPGGTNEKLFF.